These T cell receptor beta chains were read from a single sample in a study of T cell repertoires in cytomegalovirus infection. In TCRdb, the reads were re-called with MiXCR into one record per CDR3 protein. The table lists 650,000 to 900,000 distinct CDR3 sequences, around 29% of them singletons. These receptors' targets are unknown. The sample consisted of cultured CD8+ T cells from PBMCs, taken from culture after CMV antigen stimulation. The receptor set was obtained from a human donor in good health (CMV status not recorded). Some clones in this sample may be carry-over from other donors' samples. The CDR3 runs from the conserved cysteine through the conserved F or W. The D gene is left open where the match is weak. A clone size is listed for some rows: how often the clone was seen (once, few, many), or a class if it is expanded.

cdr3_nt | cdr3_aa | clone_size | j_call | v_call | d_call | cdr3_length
TGTGCCAGCAGCTATACAGGAGCCTATAATTCACCCCTCCACTTT | CASSYTGAYNSPLHF | many | TRBJ1-6 | TRBV7-2 | . | 15
TGTGCCAGCAGTCCTGAAGGGGCCCCGAGCTCCTATAATTCACCCCTCCACTTT | CASSPEGAPSSYNSPLHF | . | TRBJ1-6 | TRBV12-3/TRBV12-4 | . | 18
TGTGCCAGCACCCCAAGAGCTACAAGTACCTACGAGCAGTACTTC | CASTPRATSTYEQYF | few | TRBJ2-7 | TRBV7-9 | . | 15
TGTGCCAGCAGCCCTACGCCGGGGTACGCCTCCTACAATGAGCAGTTCTTC | CASSPTPGYASYNEQFF | . | TRBJ2-1 | TRBV6-1 | . | 17
TGTGCCAGCAGCCGGGGACACCCGCTCTATGGCTACACCTTC | CASSRGHPLYGYTF | . | TRBJ1-2 | TRBV12-3/TRBV12-4 | . | 14
TGTGCCAGCAGCCTGCAGGACGACTACGAGCAGTACTTC | CASSLQDDYEQYF | . | TRBJ2-7 | TRBV7-2 | . | 13
TGTGCCAGCAGCATTTTTTTCCGGGACAGGGAAACAGATACGCAGTATTTT | CASSIFFRDRETDTQYF | many | TRBJ2-3 | TRBV7-8 | TRBD1 | 17
TGTGCCAGCAGCTCCCCCAGGCTTCCCTACGAGCAGTACTTC | CASSSPRLPYEQYF | few | TRBJ2-7 | TRBV5-5 | . | 14
TGTGCCAGCAGCTTAGTTCCGAGACTAGCGGGGAAGGGCAATGAGCAGTTCTTC | CASSLVPRLAGKGNEQFF | many | TRBJ2-1 | TRBV7-8 | TRBD2 | 18
TGTGCCACCAGTGCAACAGGGGGGGGCACAGATACGCAGTATTTT | CATSATGGGTDTQYF | few | TRBJ2-3 | TRBV24-1 | . | 15
TGTGCCAGCAGTCCACAGGGGCCTATCCTCTATGGCTACACCTTC | CASSPQGPILYGYTF | . | TRBJ1-2 | TRBV6-5 | TRBD1 | 15
TGTGCCAGCAGCCCGAATGGTGGCAATGAGCAGTTCTTC | CASSPNGGNEQFF | . | TRBJ2-1 | TRBV7-9 | . | 13
TGTGCCAGCAGCTTGGGACCGGGGATAACTAATGAAAAACTGTTTTTT | CASSLGPGITNEKLFF | few | TRBJ1-4 | TRBV7-9 | . | 16
. | CASSSSSSGTASYNEQFF | . | TRBJ2-1 | TRBV12-3/TRBV12-4 | . | 18
TGTGCCAGCAGCTTATTCCATGGGTTGAATGAAAAACTGTTTTTT | CASSLFHGLNEKLFF | few | TRBJ1-4 | TRBV7-8 | . | 15
TGTGCCAGCAGCTTAGGGTGGGCAGCCACTCACACCGGGGAGCTGTTTTTT | CASSLGWAATHTGELFF | many | TRBJ2-2 | TRBV7-2 | . | 17
TGCGCCAGCAGCCAAGAGGAGGGGCAAGGGGAGACCCAGTACTTC | CASSQEEGQGETQYF | . | TRBJ2-5 | TRBV4-1 | . | 15
TGTGCCAGCAGCTCCCTAGGAGGTCCCTACAATGAGCAGTTCTTC | CASSSLGGPYNEQFF | many | TRBJ2-1 | TRBV7-2 | . | 15
TGTGCCAGTAGTATGTTTGTCAACACTGAAGCTTTCTTT | CASSMFVNTEAFF | . | TRBJ1-1 | TRBV19 | . | 13
TGTGCCAGCAGTTTAAACCACCAGCCCCAGCATTTT | CASSLNHQPQHF | few | TRBJ1-5 | TRBV12-3/TRBV12-4 | . | 12